This is a list of T cell receptor beta chains from one sample in a study of control samples from healthy donors and cancer patients. Sequencing used immunoSEQ multiplex PCR; TCRdb keeps in-frame clones, though not all of them. The repertoire holds some 140,000 clones, with nearly 90% as singletons. The sample comprised PBMCs. The receptors here all came from a man in his fifties or sixties with head and neck cancer. Each CDR3 is given with its conserved first and last residue. Each record gives: D gene, V gene, clone size, J gene, CDR3 protein, CDR3 DNA. The D gene is left open where the match is weak. For some rows the clone size is stated as once, few or many, or as a class when expanded; others skip it.

d_call: -; v_call: TRBV28; clone_size: -; j_call: TRBJ2-3; cdr3_aa: CASSRDQWESTDTQYF; cdr3_nt: TGTGCCAGCAGCCGCGACCAATGGGAAAGCACAGATACGCAGTATTTT
d_call: TRBD2; v_call: TRBV29-1; clone_size: once; j_call: TRBJ2-5; cdr3_aa: CSAHAGVQETQYF; cdr3_nt: TGCAGCGCCCACGCGGGGGTCCAAGAGACCCAGTACTTC
d_call: TRBD2; v_call: TRBV18; clone_size: -; j_call: TRBJ2-1; cdr3_aa: CASKAGEAYEQFF; cdr3_nt: TGTGCCAGCAAGGCGGGAGAGGCATATGAGCAGTTCTTC
d_call: -; v_call: TRBV6-5; clone_size: -; j_call: TRBJ1-5; cdr3_aa: CASSRGLANQPQHF; cdr3_nt: TGTGCCAGCAGTCGGGGTCTAGCTAATCAGCCCCAGCATTTT
d_call: -; v_call: TRBV7-8; clone_size: -; j_call: TRBJ1-1; cdr3_aa: CASSLLYRDTEAFF; cdr3_nt: TGTGCCAGCAGCTTATTATACAGGGACACTGAAGCTTTCTTT
d_call: -; v_call: TRBV6-1; clone_size: -; j_call: TRBJ1-1; cdr3_aa: CASSDMTEEAFF; cdr3_nt: TGTGCCAGCAGTGACATGACTGAAGAAGCTTTCTTT
d_call: -; v_call: TRBV11-3; clone_size: -; j_call: TRBJ1-2; cdr3_aa: CASSLAGRNSGYTF; cdr3_nt: TGTGCCAGCAGCTTAGCGGGGAGAAATAGTGGCTACACCTTC
d_call: TRBD2; v_call: TRBV11-3; clone_size: -; j_call: TRBJ2-3; cdr3_aa: CASSPRESVTDTQYF; cdr3_nt: TGTGCCAGCAGCCCGCGGGAGTCTGTCACAGATACGCAGTATTTT
d_call: TRBD2; v_call: TRBV7-9; clone_size: -; j_call: TRBJ2-1; cdr3_aa: CASSPKGLAASGEQFF; cdr3_nt: TGTGCCAGCAGCCCCAAGGGACTAGCGGCAAGCGGTGAGCAGTTCTTC
d_call: TRBD1; v_call: TRBV15; clone_size: -; j_call: TRBJ2-1; cdr3_aa: CAVGTGGYEQFF; cdr3_nt: TGTGCCGTTGGGACAGGGGGCTATGAGCAGTTCTTC
d_call: -; v_call: TRBV2; clone_size: once; j_call: TRBJ1-6; cdr3_aa: CASIESRGSPLHF; cdr3_nt: TGTGCCAGCATCGAGAGTCGGGGATCACCCCTCCACTTT
d_call: TRBD1; v_call: TRBV11-2; clone_size: few; j_call: TRBJ2-6; cdr3_aa: CASSSLQGAQGANVLTF; cdr3_nt: TGTGCCAGCAGCTCACTCCAGGGGGCGCAAGGGGCCAACGTCCTGACTTTC
d_call: TRBD1; v_call: TRBV3-1/TRBV3-2; clone_size: -; j_call: TRBJ1-1; cdr3_aa: CASSHRQGRNTEAFF; cdr3_nt: TGTGCCAGCAGCCATAGACAGGGACGAAACACTGAAGCTTTCTTT
d_call: -; v_call: TRBV1; clone_size: -; j_call: TRBJ1-4; cdr3_aa: CTSSQEGAGKTVF; cdr3_nt: TGCACCAGCAGCCAAGAGGGTGCGGGAAAAACTGTTTTT
d_call: TRBD1; v_call: TRBV5-1; clone_size: -; j_call: TRBJ1-4; cdr3_aa: CASSLGQGSEKLFF; cdr3_nt: TGCGCCAGCAGCTTAGGACAGGGATCTGAAAAACTGTTTTTT
d_call: -; v_call: TRBV19; clone_size: few; j_call: TRBJ2-6; cdr3_aa: CASKRARGDSGANVLTF; cdr3_nt: TGTGCCAGTAAGCGGGCCAGGGGAGACTCTGGGGCCAACGTCCTGACTTTC
d_call: -; v_call: TRBV6-5; clone_size: -; j_call: TRBJ1-4; cdr3_aa: CASSRKVGTNEKLFF; cdr3_nt: TGTGCCAGCAGCCGGAAGGTCGGGACTAATGAAAAACTGTTTTTT
d_call: -; v_call: TRBV20-1; clone_size: -; j_call: TRBJ2-3; cdr3_aa: CSASLQASTDTQYF; cdr3_nt: TGCAGTGCTAGTTTGCAGGCTAGCACAGATACGCAGTATTTT
d_call: TRBD1; v_call: TRBV11-2; clone_size: -; j_call: TRBJ2-7; cdr3_aa: CASSSRNRGRYSYEQYF; cdr3_nt: TGTGCCAGCAGCTCTCGCAACAGGGGGCGTTACTCCTACGAGCAGTACTTC
d_call: -; v_call: TRBV13; clone_size: -; j_call: TRBJ2-1; cdr3_aa: CASSLVSGAGNEQFF; cdr3_nt: TGTGCCAGCAGCTTGGTGTCGGGAGCCGGAAATGAGCAGTTCTTC
d_call: TRBD1; v_call: TRBV12-5; clone_size: -; j_call: TRBJ1-5; cdr3_aa: CASVHETGLVFSSNQPQHF; cdr3_nt: TGTGCTAGTGTCCACGAGACAGGGTTGGTTTTTAGTAGCAATCAGCCCCAGCATTTT
d_call: TRBD2; v_call: TRBV5-1; clone_size: -; j_call: TRBJ2-1; cdr3_aa: CASSLEGLAGEEQFF; cdr3_nt: TGCGCCAGCAGCTTGGAGGGACTAGCGGGAGAAGAGCAGTTCTTC
d_call: -; v_call: TRBV6-6; clone_size: -; j_call: TRBJ1-2; cdr3_aa: CASSPGGGGENYGYTF; cdr3_nt: TGTGCCAGCAGTCCTGGGGGCGGGGGCGAGAACTATGGCTACACCTTC
d_call: -; v_call: TRBV28; clone_size: -; j_call: TRBJ1-5; cdr3_aa: CASGTGLQPQHF; cdr3_nt: TGTGCCAGCGGGACGGGGCTTCAGCCCCAGCATTTT
d_call: TRBD1; v_call: TRBV11-3; clone_size: -; j_call: TRBJ2-5; cdr3_aa: CASSLRTGGAETQYF; cdr3_nt: TGTGCCAGCAGCTTAAGGACAGGGGGAGCGGAGACCCAGTACTTC
d_call: -; v_call: TRBV18; clone_size: -; j_call: TRBJ1-2; cdr3_aa: CASSPTGAYGYTF; cdr3_nt: TGTGCCAGCTCACCAACAGGTGCCTATGGCTACACCTTC
d_call: TRBD1; v_call: TRBV28; clone_size: -; j_call: TRBJ1-2; cdr3_aa: CASSRWTGGFYGYTF; cdr3_nt: TGTGCCAGCAGTAGATGGACAGGGGGATTCTATGGCTACACCTTC
d_call: -; v_call: TRBV5-1; clone_size: -; j_call: TRBJ2-3; cdr3_aa: CASSLRGGRSTDTQYF; cdr3_nt: TGCGCCAGCAGCTTAAGGGGGGGCCGTAGCACAGATACGCAGTATTTT
d_call: -; v_call: TRBV6-1; clone_size: -; j_call: TRBJ2-6; cdr3_aa: CASSEGQGGNGANVLTF; cdr3_nt: TGTGCCAGCAGTGAAGGACAGGGAGGGAATGGGGCCAACGTCCTGACTTTC
d_call: -; v_call: TRBV4-1; clone_size: -; j_call: TRBJ1-5; cdr3_aa: CASSQDPGLNNQPQHF; cdr3_nt: TGCGCCAGCAGCCAAGATCCTGGGCTCAACAATCAGCCCCAGCATTTT
d_call: TRBD1; v_call: TRBV2; clone_size: -; j_call: TRBJ2-1; cdr3_aa: CASSVQGASYNEQFF; cdr3_nt: TGTGCCAGCAGTGTACAGGGGGCATCCTACAATGAGCAGTTCTTC
d_call: -; v_call: TRBV21-1; clone_size: -; j_call: TRBJ2-3; cdr3_aa: CASSPQSPGLAQYFTDTQYF; cdr3_nt: TGTGCCAGCAGCCCTCAATCCCCGGGACTAGCCCAGTATTTCACAGATACGCAGTATTTT
d_call: -; v_call: TRBV18; clone_size: once; j_call: TRBJ1-5; cdr3_aa: CASSPGMDQPQHF; cdr3_nt: TGTGCCAGCTCACCAGGGATGGATCAGCCCCAGCATTTT
d_call: -; v_call: TRBV3-1/TRBV3-2; clone_size: -; j_call: TRBJ1-3; cdr3_aa: CASSPWESGNTIYF; cdr3_nt: TGTGCCAGCAGCCCCTGGGAGTCGGGAAACACCATATATTTT
d_call: TRBD2; v_call: TRBV7-3; clone_size: many; j_call: TRBJ2-7; cdr3_aa: CASSPRGGGASEQYF; cdr3_nt: TGTGCCAGCAGCCCGCGGGGCGGGGGGGCCTCGGAGCAGTACTTC
d_call: TRBD1; v_call: TRBV29-1; clone_size: few; j_call: TRBJ1-5; cdr3_aa: CSVTDREGQPQHF; cdr3_nt: TGCAGCGTTACGGACAGGGAAGGTCAGCCCCAGCATTTT
d_call: -; v_call: TRBV5-4; clone_size: once; j_call: TRBJ1-4; cdr3_aa: CASSPGQGTNEKLFF; cdr3_nt: TGTGCCAGCAGCCCTGGACAAGGAACTAATGAAAAACTGTTTTTT
d_call: -; v_call: TRBV30; clone_size: -; j_call: TRBJ2-2; cdr3_aa: CAWSGGGSRGLGTGELFF; cdr3_nt: TGTGCCTGGAGTGGTGGCGGGAGCAGGGGGCTTGGCACCGGGGAGCTGTTTTTT
d_call: TRBD1; v_call: TRBV5-1; clone_size: few; j_call: TRBJ2-7; cdr3_aa: CASSQPDRGYYEQYF; cdr3_nt: TGCGCCAGCAGCCAACCCGACAGGGGTTACTACGAGCAGTACTTC
d_call: -; v_call: TRBV7-2; clone_size: -; j_call: TRBJ2-5; cdr3_aa: CASSLFGGPETQYF; cdr3_nt: TGTGCCAGCAGCTTATTTGGGGGTCCAGAGACCCAGTACTTC
d_call: -; v_call: TRBV6-1; clone_size: -; j_call: TRBJ2-3; cdr3_aa: CASSEKGSGDTQYF; cdr3_nt: TGTGCCAGCAGTGAAAAAGGGAGTGGAGATACGCAGTATTTT
d_call: TRBD1; v_call: TRBV5-4; clone_size: -; j_call: TRBJ2-5; cdr3_aa: CASAGIDRGLGETQYF; cdr3_nt: TGTGCCAGCGCTGGAATAGACAGGGGCCTAGGGGAGACCCAGTACTTC
d_call: -; v_call: TRBV5-4; clone_size: -; j_call: TRBJ2-5; cdr3_aa: CASSLWDGQETQYF; cdr3_nt: TGTGCCAGCAGCTTATGGGACGGCCAAGAGACCCAGTACTTC
d_call: TRBD2; v_call: TRBV7-2; clone_size: -; j_call: TRBJ2-7; cdr3_aa: CASSEALAVSSYEQYF; cdr3_nt: TGTGCCAGCAGCGAAGCACTAGCGGTGAGCTCCTACGAGCAGTACTTC
d_call: -; v_call: TRBV5-4; clone_size: -; j_call: TRBJ2-5; cdr3_aa: CASSLVWASAPTGNQYF; cdr3_nt: TGTGCCAGCAGCTTGGTTTGGGCTAGCGCCCCCACCGGGAACCAGTACTTC
d_call: -; v_call: TRBV4-1; clone_size: -; j_call: TRBJ2-1; cdr3_aa: CASSHLGGEQFF; cdr3_nt: TGCGCCAGCAGCCACCTCGGGGGTGAGCAGTTCTTC
d_call: -; v_call: TRBV2; clone_size: -; j_call: TRBJ2-1; cdr3_aa: CASSPDRRDEQFF; cdr3_nt: TGTGCCAGCAGTCCCGACCGGCGGGATGAGCAGTTCTTC
d_call: -; v_call: TRBV6-5; clone_size: -; j_call: TRBJ1-3; cdr3_aa: CASSIQGSGNTIYF; cdr3_nt: TGTGCCAGCAGTATACAGGGAAGTGGAAACACCATATATTTT
d_call: TRBD1; v_call: TRBV28; clone_size: -; j_call: TRBJ2-7; cdr3_aa: CASIPGQGIAEQYF; cdr3_nt: TGTGCCAGCATACCGGGACAGGGAATAGCCGAGCAGTACTTC